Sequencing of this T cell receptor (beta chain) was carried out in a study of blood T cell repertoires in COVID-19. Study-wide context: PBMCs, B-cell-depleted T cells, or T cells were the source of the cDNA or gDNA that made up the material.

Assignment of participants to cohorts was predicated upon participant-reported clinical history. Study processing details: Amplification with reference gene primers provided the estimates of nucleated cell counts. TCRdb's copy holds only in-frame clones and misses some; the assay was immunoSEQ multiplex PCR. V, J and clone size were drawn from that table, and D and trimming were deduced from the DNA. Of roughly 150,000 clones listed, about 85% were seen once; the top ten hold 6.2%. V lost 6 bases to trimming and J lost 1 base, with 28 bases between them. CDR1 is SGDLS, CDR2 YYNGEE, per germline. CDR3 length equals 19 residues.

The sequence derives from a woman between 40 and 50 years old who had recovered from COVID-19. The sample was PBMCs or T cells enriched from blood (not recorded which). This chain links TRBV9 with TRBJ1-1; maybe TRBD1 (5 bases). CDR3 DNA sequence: TGTGCCAGCACCCCTGAACACCAATCGGGACTCCCGGGGAACACTGAAGCTTTCTTT. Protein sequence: CASTPEHQSGLPGNTEAFF.